A selection of T cell receptor beta chains follows, all from one sample in a study of CD8+CD57+ T cells in acquired aplastic anemia. TCRdb recomputed calls from the reads with MiXCR, one row per CDR3 protein. The sample records around 230,000 distinct CDR3 sequences, roughly 55% being singletons. Sequencing was carried out using sorted CD4+, CD8+, or CD8+CD57+ T cells (not recorded which) from PBMCs. Receptors were obtained from a human donor in good health. The CDR3 runs from the conserved cysteine through the conserved F or W. The order of the fields is J gene, D gene, V gene, clone size, CDR3 protein, CDR3 DNA. The D gene is left open where the match is weak. Clone size is not always given. Where it is, it says once, few, many or a class for expanded clones.

J gene: TRBJ1-2; D gene: TRBD1; V gene: TRBV19; clone size: many; CDR3 protein: CASSVTGLGNGYTF; CDR3 DNA: TGTGCCAGTAGTGTGACAGGGTTGGGGAATGGCTACACCTTC
J gene: TRBJ2-3; D gene: .; V gene: TRBV5-1; clone size: .; CDR3 protein: CASSTQTGSTDTQYF; CDR3 DNA: TGCGCCAGCAGCACCCAAACAGGGAGCACAGATACGCAGTATTTT
J gene: TRBJ2-2; D gene: .; V gene: TRBV6-2/TRBV6-3; clone size: .; CDR3 protein: CASSHGNTGELFF; CDR3 DNA: TGTGCCAGCAGTCACGGGAACACCGGGGAGCTGTTTTTT
J gene: TRBJ1-2; D gene: TRBD1; V gene: TRBV29-1; clone size: .; CDR3 protein: CSVATGANYGYTF; CDR3 DNA: TGCAGCGTTGCTACAGGGGCTAACTATGGCTACACCTTC
J gene: TRBJ1-4; D gene: TRBD1; V gene: TRBV14; clone size: .; CDR3 protein: CASSGWDSAENEKLFF; CDR3 DNA: TGTGCCAGCAGCGGATGGGACAGTGCAGAAAATGAAAAACTGTTTTTT
J gene: TRBJ1-5; D gene: .; V gene: TRBV7-8; clone size: .; CDR3 protein: CASSLASAAPQPQHF; CDR3 DNA: TGTGCCAGCAGCTTAGCGTCCGCGGCCCCTCAGCCCCAGCATTTT
J gene: TRBJ2-1; D gene: .; V gene: TRBV9; clone size: .; CDR3 protein: CASSKGDEQFF; CDR3 DNA: TGTGCCAGCAGCAAAGGGGATGAGCAGTTCTTC
J gene: TRBJ2-7; D gene: .; V gene: TRBV27; clone size: many; CDR3 protein: CASSLRGTITYEQYF; CDR3 DNA: TGTGCCAGCAGTTTAAGGGGGACCATAACCTACGAGCAGTACTTC
J gene: TRBJ1-1; D gene: .; V gene: TRBV25-1; clone size: few; CDR3 protein: CASNRNTEAFF; CDR3 DNA: TGTGCCAGTAACAGGAACACTGAAGCTTTCTTT
J gene: TRBJ1-4; D gene: .; V gene: TRBV27; clone size: .; CDR3 protein: CASAWGTDATNEKLFF; CDR3 DNA: TGTGCCAGCGCGTGGGGGACGGACGCAACTAATGAAAAACTGTTTTTT